Given below is one T cell receptor beta chain in context. The data derive from a study of radiation and T cells in renal cell carcinoma. Measured with immunoSEQ multiplex PCR; TCRdb has only the in-frame clones, and not every one. The sample lists around 95,000 clones, around 84% occurring once. The sample's time point: blood 4 weeks post-SBRT, at nephrectomy. Described treatment: 15 Gy SBRT to primary tumor, nephrectomy 4 weeks later. In germline, CDR1 is MDHEN, CDR2 SYDVKM. After removal of 5 bases from V and 4 bases from J, the junction contained 14 bases not matched to a gene. The CDR3 totals 17 residues.

This specimen was blood, taken from a patient whose treatment included radiotherapy and nephrectomy. The V call is TRBV28, the J call TRBJ1-1, with 9 positions matching TRBD1. This sequence was found in a man in his sixties with renal cell carcinoma. The CDR3 loop reads CASSPMGYRGQGTEAFF. CDR3 nucleotides: TGTGCCAGCAGTCCAATGGGGTACAGGGGGCAAGGCACTGAAGCTTTCTTT.